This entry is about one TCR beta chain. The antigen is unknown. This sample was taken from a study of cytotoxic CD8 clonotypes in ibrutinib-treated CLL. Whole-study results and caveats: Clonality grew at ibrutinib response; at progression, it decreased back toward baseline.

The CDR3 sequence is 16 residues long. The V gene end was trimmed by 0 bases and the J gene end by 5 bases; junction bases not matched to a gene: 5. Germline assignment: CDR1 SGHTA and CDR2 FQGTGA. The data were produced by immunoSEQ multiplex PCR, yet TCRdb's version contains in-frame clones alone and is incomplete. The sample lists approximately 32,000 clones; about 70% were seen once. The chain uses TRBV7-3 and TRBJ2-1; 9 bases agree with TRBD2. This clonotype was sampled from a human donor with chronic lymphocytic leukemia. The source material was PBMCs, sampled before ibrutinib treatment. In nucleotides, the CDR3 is TGTGCCAGCAGCTTAACGGGCGGGAGGGCCCACAATGAGCAGTTCTTC. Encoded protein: CASSLTGGRAHNEQFF.